Each of the 10 T cell receptor beta chains below was sequenced from the same sample in a study of glioma-infiltrating T cells listed by TCRdb under 2016. For sequencing, an Illumina MiSeq was employed. TCR alpha and beta CDR3 regions were amplified with the iRepertoire nested amplicon-rescue multiplex PCR (arm-PCR) platform from RNA. TCRdb redid the processing of the public reads, applying fastp at Q25 and MiXCR, and retained in-frame beta chains. One record per CDR3 amino acid sequence lists the most common genes and DNA. The sample table records about 140,000 distinct CDR3 sequences; about 39% of these occur just once. About 18% of the sample belongs to the ten largest clones. Sequencing was carried out using glioma tissue, nonneoplastic brain tissue, or PBMCs (not recorded which). These receptors all come from a human donor with low-grade glioma or glioblastoma, undergoing nonglioma brain surgery, or in good health (not recorded which).

J is TRBJ2-1 and V is TRBV5-1; no firm D call. Between the trimmed V and J ends, which lost 2 bases and 0 bases, there was a span of 15 bases. The CDR3 is 17 residues long. Germline CDR1 SGHRS, CDR2 YFSETQ. The CDR3 here is CASSFSWRTSSYNEQFF. The CDR3 DNA sequence: TGCGCCAGCAGCTTTAGCTGGCGGACGAGCTCCTACAATGAGCAGTTCTTC.

The J gene is TRBJ2-5, the V gene TRBV15; D gene ambiguous. Trimming removed 1 base at V and 2 bases at J, with 8 bases between. This CDR3 has 14 amino acids. Germline values: CDR1 LNHNV, CDR2 YYDKDF (reference sequence). The CDR3 loop is CATSRVRSQETQYF. The CDR3 DNA follows: TGTGCCACCAGCAGAGTACGGTCGCAAGAGACCCAGTACTTC. The full variable domain, completed using reference TRBV15 and TRBJ2-5, is DAMVIQNPRYQVTQFGKPVTLSCSQTLNHNVMYWYQQKSSQAPKLLFHYYDKDFNNEADTPDNFQSRRPNTSFCFLDIRSPGLGDTAMYLCATSRVRSQETQYFGPGTRLLVL.

The sample holds many counts of this clonotype. CDR3 in DNA: TGTGCCAGCAGAAGACTAGGTGAAGAGACCCAGTACTTC. Protein: CASRRLGEETQYF. The rearrangement uses TRBV27 and TRBJ2-5, with TRBD2 as a possible D gene (6 bases). Trimming left V 6 bases short and J 3 bases short, with 11 bases between. The CDR3 runs 13 residues. The germline gives CDR1 MNHEY, CDR2 SMNVEV (reference sequence).

The chain carries TRBV20-1 and TRBJ2-3; D not resolved. CDR1 DFQATT and CDR2 SNEGSKA come from the germline V gene (reference sequence). The CDR3 spans 14 residues. Trimming took 3 bases from V and 1 from J, leaving 11 bases between them. This chain's CDR3 is CSASRPSGTDTQYF. CDR3 nucleotide sequence: TGCAGTGCTAGCCGCCCTTCTGGCACAGATACGCAGTATTTT.

This clonotype was seen at least ten times. The gene calls are TRBV28 and TRBJ1-1; D not certain. The CDR3 sequence is 14 residues long. Trimming left V 2 bases short and J 3 bases short, with 10 bases between. The germline V gene encodes CDR1 MDHEN and CDR2 SYDVKM. CDR3 bases: TGTGCCAGCAGTTTAGGTCCGGGGTACACTGAAGCTTTCTTT. As protein: CASSLGPGYTEAFF.

This chain connects TRBV24-1 to TRBJ2-1; 11 bases are shared with TRBD2. This CDR3 has 15 residues. V shed 5 bases and J 8 bases; nucleotides not matched to a gene: 7. The germline gives CDR1 KGHDR, CDR2 SFDVKD. CDR3 in DNA: TGTGCCACCAGTGCGGGGACTAGCGGACTCGATGAGCAGTTCTTC. This encodes CATSAGTSGLDEQFF.

The chain couples TRBV5-1 to TRBJ2-7; D is undetermined. The CDR3 has 13 amino acids. Germline-derived CDR1 and CDR2 are SGHRS and YFSETQ. With 2 bases removed from V and 0 bases from J, the gap between germline ends came to 6 bases. Here the CDR3 DNA reads TGCGCCAGCAGCTTTGACATCTCCTACGAGCAGTACTTC. As protein: CASSFDISYEQYF.

The chain carries TRBV7-6 and TRBJ2-7, with D perhaps matching TRBD1 or TRBD2 (6 bases each). The CDR3 runs to 11 residues. Germline-derived CDR1 and CDR2 are SGHVS and FNYEAQ. V was cut by 8 bases and J by 4 bases, with 9 bases left in between. CDR3 in DNA: TGTGCCAGCGGGGGGCGATACGAGCAGTACTTC. Translating gives CASGGRYEQYF.

This clonotype was found a few times. The V and J genes are TRBV7-8 and TRBJ2-1; TRBD1 might be the D (6 bases). The CDR3 is 13 amino acids. CDR1 is SGHVS and CDR2 is FQNEAQ in the germline V gene. V lost 5 bases to trimming and J lost 7 bases, with 12 bases between them. The chain's CDR3 is CASSPTGWNEQFF. DNA for the CDR3: TGTGCCAGCAGCCCGACAGGTTGGAATGAGCAGTTCTTC.

This clonotype occurred a few times. The chain links TRBV6-6 to TRBJ1-1; D unclear. Trimming removed 0 bases from V and 1 base from J, with 12 bases in between. The CDR3 contains 16 residues. The V gene's germline CDR1 is MNHNY and CDR2 SVGAGI (reference sequence). The CDR3 DNA follows: TGTGCCAGCAGTTACTCGAACCGGGCGGGGAACACTGAAGCTTTCTTT. This codes for CASSYSNRAGNTEAFF.